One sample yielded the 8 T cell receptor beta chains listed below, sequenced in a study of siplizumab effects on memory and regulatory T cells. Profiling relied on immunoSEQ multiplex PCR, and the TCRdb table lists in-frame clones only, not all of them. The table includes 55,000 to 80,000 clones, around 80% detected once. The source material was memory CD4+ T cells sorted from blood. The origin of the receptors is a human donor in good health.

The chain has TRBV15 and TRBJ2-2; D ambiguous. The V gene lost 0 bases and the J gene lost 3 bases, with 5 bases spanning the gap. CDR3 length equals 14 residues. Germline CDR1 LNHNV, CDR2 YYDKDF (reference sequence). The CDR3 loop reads CATSRERDTGELFF. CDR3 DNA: TGTGCCACCAGCAGAGAACGTGACACCGGGGAGCTGTTTTTT.

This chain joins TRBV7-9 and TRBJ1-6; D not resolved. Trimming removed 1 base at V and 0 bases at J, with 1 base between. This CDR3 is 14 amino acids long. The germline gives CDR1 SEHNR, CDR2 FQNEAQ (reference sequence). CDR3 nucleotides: TGTGCCAGCAGCTTAGGCTCCTATAATTCACCCCTCCACTTT. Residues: CASSLGSYNSPLHF.

CDR3 in amino acids: CAWSVAGGTDTQYF. The CDR3 nucleotides are TGTGCCTGGAGTGTAGCGGGGGGCACAGATACGCAGTATTTT. The rearrangement uses TRBV30 and TRBJ2-3; 8 bases match TRBD2. The CDR3 totals 14 residues. V was pared by 0 bases and J by 1 base, with 0 bases of the junction left unmatched. Germline values: CDR1 GTSNPN, CDR2 SVGIG (reference sequence).

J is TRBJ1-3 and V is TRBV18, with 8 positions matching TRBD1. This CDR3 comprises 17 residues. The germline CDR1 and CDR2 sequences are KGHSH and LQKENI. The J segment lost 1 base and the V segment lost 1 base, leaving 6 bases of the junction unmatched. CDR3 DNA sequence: TGTGCCAGCTCACCACTTTCGGGACAGGTTTCTGGAAACACCATATATTTT. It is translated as CASSPLSGQVSGNTIYF. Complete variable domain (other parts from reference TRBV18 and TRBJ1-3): NAGVMQNPRHLVRRRGQEARLRCSPMKGHSHVYWYRQLPEEGLKFMVYLQKENIIDESGMPKERFSAEFPKEGPSILRIQQVVRGDSAAYFCASSPLSGQVSGNTIYFGEGSWLTVV.

The CDR3 DNA is TGTGCCTGGCTGAGGGTAGGAAACACCATATATTTT. This codes for CAWLRVGNTIYF. The rearrangement links TRBV30 to TRBJ1-3, with D hard to call. V shed 5 bases and J shed 4 bases, with 9 bases lying between them. CDR3 size: 12 residues. In germline, CDR1 is GTSNPN, CDR2 SVGIG (reference sequence).

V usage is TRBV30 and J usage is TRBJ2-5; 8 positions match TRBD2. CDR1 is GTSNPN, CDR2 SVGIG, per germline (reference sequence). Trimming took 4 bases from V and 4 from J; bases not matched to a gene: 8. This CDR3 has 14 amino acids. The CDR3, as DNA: TGTGCCTGGAAGGACGGGGGGGCGTTAGAGACCCAGTACTTC. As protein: CAWKDGGALETQYF.

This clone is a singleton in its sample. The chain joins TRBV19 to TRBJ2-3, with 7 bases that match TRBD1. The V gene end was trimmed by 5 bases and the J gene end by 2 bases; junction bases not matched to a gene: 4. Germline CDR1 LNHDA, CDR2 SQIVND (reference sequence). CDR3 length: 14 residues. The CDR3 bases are TGTGCCAGTAGTGAGGGACAGATCACAGATACGCAGTATTTT. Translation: CASSEGQITDTQYF. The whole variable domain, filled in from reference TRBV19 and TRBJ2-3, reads DGGITQSPKYLFRKEGQNVTLSCEQNLNHDAMYWYRQDPGQGLRLIYYSQIVNDFQKGDIAEGYSVSREKKESFPLTVTSAQKNPTAFYLCASSEGQITDTQYFGPGTRLTVL.

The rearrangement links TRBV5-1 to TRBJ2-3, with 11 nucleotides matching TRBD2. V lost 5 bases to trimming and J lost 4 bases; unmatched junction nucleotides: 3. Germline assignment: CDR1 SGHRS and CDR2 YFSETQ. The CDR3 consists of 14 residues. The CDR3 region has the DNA TGCGCCAGCAGGGGGACTAGCGGTTCAGATACGCAGTATTTT. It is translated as CASRGTSGSDTQYF.